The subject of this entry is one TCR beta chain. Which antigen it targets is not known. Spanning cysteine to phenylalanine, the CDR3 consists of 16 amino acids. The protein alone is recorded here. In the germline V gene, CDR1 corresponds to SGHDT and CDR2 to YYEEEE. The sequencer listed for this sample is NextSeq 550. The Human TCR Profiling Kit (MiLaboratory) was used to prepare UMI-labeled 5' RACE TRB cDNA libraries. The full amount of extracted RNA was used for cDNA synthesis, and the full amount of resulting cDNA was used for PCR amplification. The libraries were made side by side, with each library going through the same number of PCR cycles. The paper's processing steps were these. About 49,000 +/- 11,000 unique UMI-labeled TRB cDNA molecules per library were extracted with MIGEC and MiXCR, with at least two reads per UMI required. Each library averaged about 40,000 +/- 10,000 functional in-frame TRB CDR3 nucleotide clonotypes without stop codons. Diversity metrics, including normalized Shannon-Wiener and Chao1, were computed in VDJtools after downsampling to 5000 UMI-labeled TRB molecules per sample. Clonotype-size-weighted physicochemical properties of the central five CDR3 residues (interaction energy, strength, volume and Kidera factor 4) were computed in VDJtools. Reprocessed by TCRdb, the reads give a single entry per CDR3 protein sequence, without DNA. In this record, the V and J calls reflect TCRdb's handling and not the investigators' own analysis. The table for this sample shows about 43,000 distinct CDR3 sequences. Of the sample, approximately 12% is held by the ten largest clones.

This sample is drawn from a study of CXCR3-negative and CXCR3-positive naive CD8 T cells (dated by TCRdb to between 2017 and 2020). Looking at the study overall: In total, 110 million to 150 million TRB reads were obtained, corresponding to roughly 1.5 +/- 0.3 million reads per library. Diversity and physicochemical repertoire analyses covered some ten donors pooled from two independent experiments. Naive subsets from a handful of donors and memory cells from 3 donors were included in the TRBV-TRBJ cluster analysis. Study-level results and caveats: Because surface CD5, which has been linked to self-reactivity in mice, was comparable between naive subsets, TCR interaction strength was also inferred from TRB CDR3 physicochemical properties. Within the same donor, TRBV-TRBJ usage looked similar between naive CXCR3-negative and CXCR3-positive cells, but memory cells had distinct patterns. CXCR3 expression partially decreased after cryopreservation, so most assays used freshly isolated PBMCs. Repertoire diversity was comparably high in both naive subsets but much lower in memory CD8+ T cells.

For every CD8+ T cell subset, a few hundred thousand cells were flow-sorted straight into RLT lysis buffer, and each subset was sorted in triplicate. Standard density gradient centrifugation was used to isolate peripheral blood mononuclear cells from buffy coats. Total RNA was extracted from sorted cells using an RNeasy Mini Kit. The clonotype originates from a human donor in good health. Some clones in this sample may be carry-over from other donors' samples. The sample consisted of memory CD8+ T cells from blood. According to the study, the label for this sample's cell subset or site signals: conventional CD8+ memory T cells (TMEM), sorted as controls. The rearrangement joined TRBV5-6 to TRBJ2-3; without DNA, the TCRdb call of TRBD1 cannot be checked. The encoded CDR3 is CASSRGTGLSWDTQYF. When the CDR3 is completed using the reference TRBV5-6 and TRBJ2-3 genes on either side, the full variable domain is DAGVTQSPTHLIKTRGQQVTLRCSPKSGHDTVSWYQQALGQGPQFIFQYYEEEERQRGNFPDRFSGHQFPNYSSELNVNALLLGDSALYLCASSRGTGLSWDTQYFGPGTRLTVL.